This entry is about one T cell receptor (beta chain). Its antigen is not identified. Expressed TCRB transcripts got sequenced, as all isolated RNA was reverse transcribed. The method was immunoSEQ multiplex PCR; TCRdb's version includes in-frame clones alone and lacks a portion of them. The sample carries 120,000 to 150,000 clones, more than 9% recorded once. Sorted populations were all over 95% pure. Trimming removed 3 bases from V and 8 bases from J; junction bases left unmatched: 7. The CDR3 covers 15 residues. Germline assignment: CDR1 MNHEY and CDR2 SVGAGI. The source of the sample is a study of beta chain features in type 1 diabetes. As for the study in general: Researchers looked at around 100 million sorted cells across all samples. Study-level points and caveats: Although PCR might favor shorter templates, it would do so equally in patients and controls. Across patients, naive, central memory and Treg TCRB repertoires exhibited apparently greater similarity than was observed across healthy donors.

The sample comprised naive CD4+ T cells from blood. This receptor was obtained from a man aged 18 to 35 in good health. The J gene is TRBJ1-6, the V gene TRBV6-5; 7 nucleotides match TRBD1. CDR3 nucleotide sequence: TGTGCCAGCAGTTATAAACGAGGGGGCGATTCACCCCTCCACTTT. Protein: CASSYKRGGDSPLHF.